Following are 2 T cell receptor beta chains from one sample sequenced in a study of CD8 T cells in Susac syndrome (dated by TCRdb to the late 2010s). Receptors were amplified or captured by the immunoSEQ multiplex PCR assay. RNA was extracted with the RNeasy kit and roughly 0.5 to 1 ug was reverse transcribed using random hexamers. TCRdb trimmed public reads at Q25 via fastp, called clones via MiXCR and kept in-frame beta chains. When rows share a CDR3 protein, they turn into one entry using the most common DNA and genes. This sample is represented by about 190,000 distinct CDR3 sequences; about 93% of them were singletons. The ten largest clones represent 0.1% of the sample. Sequenced: CD4+ T cells from PBMCs. These receptors all come from a human donor in good health.

The chain joins TRBV7-3 to TRBJ1-1, with 7 nucleotides matching TRBD1. The junction had 16 bases not matched to a gene; V was cut back by 5 bases and J by 4 bases. CDR1 is SGHTA and CDR2 is FQGTGA in the germline V gene. The CDR3 has 17 amino acids. CDR3 amino acids: CASSPRNLGGAGTEAFF. The CDR3 DNA is TGTGCCAGCAGCCCACGAAATCTAGGGGGCGCGGGCACTGAAGCTTTCTTT.

The genes are TRBV20-1 and TRBJ2-2; no firm D call. Germline assignment: CDR1 DFQATT and CDR2 SNEGSKA (reference sequence). The CDR3 is 15 residues long. Trimming shortened V by 6 bases and J by 4 bases, and 18 bases separated the two germline ends. The CDR3 reads CSAPRTLHSTGELFF. DNA for the CDR3: TGCAGTGCCCCCCGGACCTTACATTCCACCGGGGAGCTGTTTTTT.